Presented here are 12 T cell receptor beta chains from one specimen sequenced in a study of T cells in localized non-small cell lung cancer. The method was immunoSEQ multiplex PCR; TCRdb's version includes in-frame clones alone and lacks a portion of them. Of about 59,000 clones in the sample, approximately 90% are singletons; the top ten hold under 25%. The specimen comprised peripheral blood, sampled before any cancer treatment. The source of these receptors is a man aged 35 to 70 with stage I squamous cell lung carcinoma.

The table lists this clone with a count of one. The genes are TRBV7-2 and TRBJ1-5; 7 bases match TRBD1. V dropped 4 bases and J dropped 2; count of bases not matched to a gene: 8. The CDR3 sequence is 16 residues long. The germline gives CDR1 SGHTA, CDR2 FQGNSA. The CDR3 nucleotides read TGTGCCAGCAGCTCCCAGACAGGGTTGGGCAATCAGCCCCAGCATTTT. Translation gives CASSSQTGLGNQPQHF.

This clone showed up just a few times. V usage is TRBV5-8 and J usage is TRBJ2-3; D call uncertain. Trimming removed 1 base from V and 1 base from J, with 7 bases in between. Germline assignment: CDR1 SGHTS and CDR2 YDEGEE. This CDR3 has 14 residues. The CDR3: CASSLLRRTDTQYF. The DNA of the CDR3 is TGTGCCAGCAGCTTGCTGAGACGCACAGATACGCAGTATTTT.

The rearrangement uses TRBV11-1 and TRBJ2-2; possibly TRBD1 for D (5 bases). Per germline, CDR1 SGHAT and CDR2 FQDESV (reference sequence). V lost 5 bases to trimming and J lost 4 bases, with 23 bases between them. The CDR3 has 18 amino acids. CDR3 bases: TGTGCCAGCAGCCCGCGCCTCTGGACACGGACGTCCACCGGGGAGCTGTTTTTT. Translating it yields CASSPRLWTRTSTGELFF.

A remark on this clone: One junction end disagrees with the germline gene, perhaps due to a read error. The chain has TRBV7-7 and TRBJ2-5, with 7 bases that match TRBD1. This CDR3 contains 14 residues. CDR1 is SSHAT and CDR2 is FNYEAQ in the germline V gene (reference sequence). CDR3 amino acids: CASSPDRVRETQYF. CDR3 coding DNA: TGTGCTAGCAGCCCCGACAGGGTCCGAGAGACCCAGTACTTC.

The rearrangement joins TRBV18 to TRBJ2-2; 8 bases map to TRBD1. Germline CDR1 is KGHSH and CDR2 is LQKENI. V gave up 4 bases and J gave up 6 bases; unmatched junction bases: 10. The CDR3 runs 16 residues. CDR3 DNA: TGTGCCAGCTCACAGTCAGGGGGCGCTGGATCCGGGGAGCTGTTTTTT. This encodes CASSQSGGAGSGELFF.

CDR3 bases: TGCAGCGTCCACGGGACTAGCGGGACCACAGATACGCAGTATTTT. Protein: CSVHGTSGTTDTQYF. This sequence joins TRBV29-1 and TRBJ2-3; TRBD2 agrees at 13 bases. The V and J ends lost 6 bases and 2 bases, in that order; junction bases with no gene match: 5. The CDR3 runs to 15 residues. Germline-derived CDR1 and CDR2 are SQVTM and ANQGSEA.

V is TRBV15 and J is TRBJ2-1; 7 bases are shared with TRBD1. Germline V lookup: CDR1 LNHNV, CDR2 YYDKDF (reference sequence). Losses at the gene ends were 4 bases for V and 5 bases for J; bases not matched to a gene: 8. The CDR3 spans 15 residues. This chain's CDR3 is CATSKPGQRHNEQFF. CDR3 sequence (DNA): TGTGCCACCAGCAAACCGGGACAGAGGCACAATGAGCAGTTCTTC.

This chain connects TRBV14 to TRBJ1-5; possibly TRBD1 for D (6 bases). V lost 4 bases and J 0 bases, leaving 13 bases between the germline ends. The germline CDR1 and CDR2 sequences are SGHDN and FVKESK. The CDR3 consists of 16 residues. The CDR3 nucleotides read TGTGCCAGCAGCCCGAGGGGGAACTATAGCAATCAGCCCCAGCATTTT. It specifies CASSPRGNYSNQPQHF.

The genes are TRBV5-1 and TRBJ2-3; no clear D. This CDR3 contains 14 residues. Per the germline V gene, CDR1 is SGHRS and CDR2 is YFSETQ. With 0 bases removed from V and 5 bases from J, the gap between germline ends came to 10 bases. CDR3 nucleotide sequence: TGCGCCAGCAGCTTGGCAACCGAAGGAGATACGCAGTATTTT. This codes for CASSLATEGDTQYF.

The CDR3 DNA is TGCGCCAGCAGCTTCGGACAGGGGAACTATGGCTACACCTTC. It specifies CASSFGQGNYGYTF. This chain links TRBV5-1 with TRBJ1-2, with 9 bases that match TRBD1. Germline V gene data show CDR1 as SGHRS and CDR2 as YFSETQ. Trimming at V came to 2 bases and at J to 2 bases, leaving 1 base not matched to a gene. The CDR3 extends over 14 amino acids.

The rearrangement uses TRBV6-4 and TRBJ1-5, with 10 positions matching TRBD1. From germline, CDR1 is MRHNA and CDR2 SNTAGT. The CDR3 loop spans 13 amino acids. After removal of 6 bases from V and 6 bases from J, the junction contained 2 bases not matched to a gene. Here the CDR3 DNA reads TGTGCCAGCAGCGGGACAGGGGTTCAGCCCCAGCATTTT. Protein: CASSGTGVQPQHF.

The genes are TRBV19 and TRBJ1-5; D uncertain. The germline V gene has CDR1 LNHDA and CDR2 SQIVND (reference sequence). Between the trimmed V and J ends, which lost 7 bases and 1 base, there was a span of 11 bases. The CDR3 extends over 14 amino acids. CDR3 DNA: TGTGCCAGTAACTTTCTGGGGAGCAATCAGCCCCAGCATTTT. Its translation is CASNFLGSNQPQHF.